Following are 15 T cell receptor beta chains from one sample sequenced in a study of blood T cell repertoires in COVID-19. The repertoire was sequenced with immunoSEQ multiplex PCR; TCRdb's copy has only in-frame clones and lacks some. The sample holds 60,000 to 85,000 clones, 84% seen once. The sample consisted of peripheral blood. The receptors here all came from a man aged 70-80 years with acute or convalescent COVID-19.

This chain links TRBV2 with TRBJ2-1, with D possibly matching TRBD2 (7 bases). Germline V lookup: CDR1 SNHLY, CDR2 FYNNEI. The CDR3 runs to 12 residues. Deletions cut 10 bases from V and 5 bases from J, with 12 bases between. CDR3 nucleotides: TGTGCCAAGGGGGGGCAACACAATGAGCAGTTCTTC. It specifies CAKGGQHNEQFF.

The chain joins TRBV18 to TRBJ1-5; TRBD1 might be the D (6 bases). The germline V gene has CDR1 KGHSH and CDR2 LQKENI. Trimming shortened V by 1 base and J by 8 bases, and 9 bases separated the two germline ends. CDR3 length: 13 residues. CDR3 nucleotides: TGTGCCAGCTCACCACATGCAGGGGAGCCCCAGCATTTT. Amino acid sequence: CASSPHAGEPQHF.

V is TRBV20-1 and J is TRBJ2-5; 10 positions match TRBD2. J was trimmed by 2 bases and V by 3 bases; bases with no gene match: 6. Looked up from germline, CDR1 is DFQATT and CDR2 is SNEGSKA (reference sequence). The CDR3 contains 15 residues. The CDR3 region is CSASLGAGGQETQYF. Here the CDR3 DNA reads TGCAGTGCTAGTTTAGGAGCGGGGGGGCAAGAGACCCAGTACTTC.

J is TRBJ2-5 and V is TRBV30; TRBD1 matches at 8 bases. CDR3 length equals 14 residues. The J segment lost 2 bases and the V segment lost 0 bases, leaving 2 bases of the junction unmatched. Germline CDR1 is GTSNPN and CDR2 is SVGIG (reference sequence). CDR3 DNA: TGTGCCTGGAGTGTACGGACAGGGCAAGAGACCCAGTACTTC. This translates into CAWSVRTGQETQYF. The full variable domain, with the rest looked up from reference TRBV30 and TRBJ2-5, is SQTIHQWPATLVQPVGSPLSLECTVEGTSNPNLYWYRQAAGRGLQLLFYSVGIGQISSEVPQNLSASRPQDRQFILSSKKLLLSDSGFYLCAWSVRTGQETQYFGPGTRLLVL.

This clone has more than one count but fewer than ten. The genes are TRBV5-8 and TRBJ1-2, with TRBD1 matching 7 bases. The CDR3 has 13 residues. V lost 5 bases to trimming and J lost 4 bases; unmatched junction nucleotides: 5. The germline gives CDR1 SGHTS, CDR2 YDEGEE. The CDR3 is CASRTHRGYGYTF. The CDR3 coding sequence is TGTGCCAGCAGGACCCACAGGGGCTATGGCTACACCTTC.

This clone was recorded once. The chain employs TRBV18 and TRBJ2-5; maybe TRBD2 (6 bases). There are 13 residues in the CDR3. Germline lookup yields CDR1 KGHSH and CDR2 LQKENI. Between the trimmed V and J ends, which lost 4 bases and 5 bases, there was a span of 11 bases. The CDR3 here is CASSQGLGETQYF. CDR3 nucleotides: TGTGCCAGCTCACAGGGACTCGGGGAGACCCAGTACTTC.

CDR3 region: CAIRGEGVNEQFF. CDR3 nucleotide sequence: TGTGCCATCCGGGGGGAGGGGGTCAATGAGCAGTTCTTC. The chain recombines TRBV10-3 with TRBJ2-1; a weak D match, TRBD2 (7 bases). Germline values: CDR1 ENHRY, CDR2 SYGVKD. This CDR3 has 13 residues. Trimming removed 8 bases at V and 6 bases at J, with 14 bases between.

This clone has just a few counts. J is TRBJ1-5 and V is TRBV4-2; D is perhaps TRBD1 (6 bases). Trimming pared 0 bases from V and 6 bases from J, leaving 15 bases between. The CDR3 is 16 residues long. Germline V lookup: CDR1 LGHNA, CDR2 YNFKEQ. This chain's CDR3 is CASSQEDRTGFQPQHF. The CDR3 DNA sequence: TGTGCCAGCAGCCAAGAGGACCGAACAGGGTTTCAGCCCCAGCATTTT.

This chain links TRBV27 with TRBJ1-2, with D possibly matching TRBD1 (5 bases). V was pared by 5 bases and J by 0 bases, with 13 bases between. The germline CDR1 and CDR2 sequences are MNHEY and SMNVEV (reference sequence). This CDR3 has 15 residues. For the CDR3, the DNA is TGTGCCAGCAGTCTCGACAGACTTGCTAACTATGGCTACACCTTC. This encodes CASSLDRLANYGYTF.

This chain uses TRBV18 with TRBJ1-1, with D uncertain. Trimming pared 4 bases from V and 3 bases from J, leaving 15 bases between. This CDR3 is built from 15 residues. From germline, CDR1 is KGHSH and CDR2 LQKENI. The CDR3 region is CASSLLQGRDTEAFF. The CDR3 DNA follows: TGTGCCAGCTCACTCCTACAAGGGCGGGACACTGAAGCTTTCTTT.

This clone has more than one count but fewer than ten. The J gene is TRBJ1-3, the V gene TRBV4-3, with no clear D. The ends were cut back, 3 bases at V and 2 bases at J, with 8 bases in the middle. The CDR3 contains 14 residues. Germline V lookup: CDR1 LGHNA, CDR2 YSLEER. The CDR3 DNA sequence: TGCGCCAGCAGCCAGACTACAGCTGGAAACACCATATATTTT. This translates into CASSQTTAGNTIYF.

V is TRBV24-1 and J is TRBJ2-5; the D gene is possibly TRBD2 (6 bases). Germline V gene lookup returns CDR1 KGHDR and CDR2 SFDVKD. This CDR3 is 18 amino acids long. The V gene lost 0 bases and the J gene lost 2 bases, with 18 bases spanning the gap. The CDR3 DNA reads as TGTGCCACCAGTGATTTGCGGGAGCCCGCCGCGACACAAGAGACCCAGTACTTC. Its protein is CATSDLREPAATQETQYF.

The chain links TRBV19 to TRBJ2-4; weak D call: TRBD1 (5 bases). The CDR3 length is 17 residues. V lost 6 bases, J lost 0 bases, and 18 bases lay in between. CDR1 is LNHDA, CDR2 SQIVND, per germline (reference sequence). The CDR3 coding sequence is TGTGCCAGTAGGTCACAGGAGACCGTTCTAGCCAAAAACATTCAGTACTTC. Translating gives CASRSQETVLAKNIQYF.

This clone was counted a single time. CDR3 protein: CASSPGTGLEGYTF. The CDR3 bases are TGTGCCAGCTCACCGGGGACAGGTTTAGAGGGCTACACCTTC. The rearrangement joins TRBV18 to TRBJ1-2; 8 positions match TRBD1. V shed 3 bases and J 8 bases; nucleotides not matched to a gene: 8. The CDR3 is 14 residues long. The germline V gene has CDR1 KGHSH and CDR2 LQKENI.

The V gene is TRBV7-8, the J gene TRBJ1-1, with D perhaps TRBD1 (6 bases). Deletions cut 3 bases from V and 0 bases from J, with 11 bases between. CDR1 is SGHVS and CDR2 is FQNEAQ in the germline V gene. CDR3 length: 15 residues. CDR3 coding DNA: TGTGCCAGCAGCTTCGGGGGGACAATGAACACTGAAGCTTTCTTT. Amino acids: CASSFGGTMNTEAFF.